This is a list of T cell receptor beta chains from one sample in a study of blood T cell repertoires in COVID-19. Sequenced by immunoSEQ multiplex PCR; TCRdb stores in-frame clones only, minus some. Of some 300,000 clones listed, around 88% are singletons. Material for sequencing was peripheral blood. The receptors come from an older woman with COVID-19, enrolled during active disease. The CDR3 runs from the conserved cysteine through the conserved F or W. D genes are given only for firm matches. Where a row states a size, it is once, few, many or the class of an expanded clone; other rows omit it.

cdr3_aa: CASSQPRPGQGAGELFF; cdr3_nt: TGTGCCAGCTCCCAACCTCGTCCAGGACAGGGGGCCGGGGAGCTGTTTTTT; v_call: TRBV18; d_call: TRBD1; cdr3_length: 17; clone_size: .; j_call: TRBJ2-2
cdr3_aa: CATSDPFTYEQYF; cdr3_nt: TGTGCCACCAGTGACCCCTTTACCTACGAGCAGTACTTC; v_call: TRBV24-1; d_call: .; cdr3_length: 13; clone_size: few; j_call: TRBJ2-7
cdr3_aa: CASSPTTGAGDSEGYTF; cdr3_nt: TGTGCCAGCAGCCCCACTACAGGGGCGGGCGATTCGGAAGGCTACACCTTC; v_call: TRBV11-2; d_call: TRBD1; cdr3_length: 17; clone_size: .; j_call: TRBJ1-2
cdr3_aa: CASNLDNGLEQFF; cdr3_nt: TGTGCCAGCAATCTAGATAACGGCCTTGAGCAGTTCTTC; v_call: TRBV21-1; d_call: .; cdr3_length: 13; clone_size: .; j_call: TRBJ2-1
cdr3_aa: CASSLGPLNTEAFF; cdr3_nt: TGTGCCAGCAGCTTAGGGCCCCTGAACACTGAAGCTTTCTTT; v_call: TRBV7-3; d_call: .; cdr3_length: 14; clone_size: .; j_call: TRBJ1-1
cdr3_aa: CASRGNSGGSGELFF; cdr3_nt: TGTGCCAGCAGGGGTAACAGCGGGGGGTCCGGGGAGCTGTTTTTT; v_call: TRBV2; d_call: TRBD2; cdr3_length: 15; clone_size: .; j_call: TRBJ2-2
cdr3_aa: CASTPGQGPLRGYTF; cdr3_nt: TGTGCCAGCACCCCGGGACAGGGTCCGTTACGTGGCTACACCTTC; v_call: TRBV2; d_call: TRBD1; cdr3_length: 15; clone_size: once; j_call: TRBJ1-2
cdr3_aa: CASSLEEAGVHTDTQYF; cdr3_nt: TGTGCCAGCAGCTTAGAAGAAGCGGGGGTGCACACAGATACGCAGTATTTT; v_call: TRBV7-6; d_call: TRBD2; cdr3_length: 17; clone_size: .; j_call: TRBJ2-3
cdr3_aa: CASSLVAAYGYTF; cdr3_nt: TGTGCCAGCAGTTTAGTGGCCGCCTATGGCTACACCTTC; v_call: TRBV28; d_call: .; cdr3_length: 13; clone_size: .; j_call: TRBJ1-2
cdr3_aa: CASSPGQGGQPQHF; cdr3_nt: TGTGCCAGTAGTCCCGGCCAAGGAGGTCAGCCCCAGCATTTT; v_call: TRBV19; d_call: .; cdr3_length: 14; clone_size: .; j_call: TRBJ1-5
cdr3_aa: CASSYHPGQGNSPLHF; cdr3_nt: TGTGCCAGCAGCTACCACCCGGGACAGGGGAATTCACCCCTCCACTTT; v_call: TRBV7-2; d_call: TRBD1; cdr3_length: 16; clone_size: .; j_call: TRBJ1-6
cdr3_aa: CASSSTGHSGNTIYF; cdr3_nt: TGTGCCAGCAGTTCCACAGGGCACTCTGGAAACACCATATATTTT; v_call: TRBV5-8; d_call: .; cdr3_length: 15; clone_size: many; j_call: TRBJ1-3
cdr3_aa: CASSVSSGYEQYF; cdr3_nt: TGTGCCAGCAGCGTTTCTTCGGGATACGAGCAGTACTTC; v_call: TRBV9; d_call: .; cdr3_length: 13; clone_size: .; j_call: TRBJ2-7
cdr3_aa: CSVRGQGDTEAFF; cdr3_nt: TGCAGCGTTAGGGGACAGGGAGACACTGAAGCTTTCTTT; v_call: TRBV29-1; d_call: TRBD1; cdr3_length: 13; clone_size: .; j_call: TRBJ1-1
cdr3_aa: CASRDTGQNTEAFF; cdr3_nt: TGTGCCAGCAGGGACACGGGTCAGAACACTGAAGCTTTCTTT; v_call: TRBV6-5; d_call: .; cdr3_length: 14; clone_size: .; j_call: TRBJ1-1
cdr3_aa: CASKYSGAAEAFF; cdr3_nt: TGCGCCAGCAAGTATTCGGGAGCCGCTGAAGCTTTCTTT; v_call: TRBV10-2; d_call: .; cdr3_length: 13; clone_size: .; j_call: TRBJ1-1
cdr3_aa: CASSLLGDELEETQYF; cdr3_nt: TGTGCCAGCAGCCTCCTGGGAGATGAGCTTGAAGAGACCCAGTACTTC; v_call: TRBV3-1/TRBV3-2; d_call: .; cdr3_length: 16; clone_size: .; j_call: TRBJ2-5
cdr3_aa: CSVEDLGQGNYGYTF; cdr3_nt: TGCAGCGTTGAAGATCTGGGACAGGGGAACTATGGCTACACCTTC; v_call: TRBV29-1; d_call: TRBD1; cdr3_length: 15; clone_size: .; j_call: TRBJ1-2
cdr3_aa: CASSFGTGKDTEAFF; cdr3_nt: TGCGCCAGCAGCTTCGGGACAGGGAAAGACACTGAAGCTTTCTTT; v_call: TRBV5-1; d_call: TRBD1; cdr3_length: 15; clone_size: .; j_call: TRBJ1-1
cdr3_aa: CASSLVPSGGLETQYF; cdr3_nt: TGTGCCAGCAGCTTAGTTCCCAGCGGGGGCTTGGAGACCCAGTACTTC; v_call: TRBV7-2; d_call: TRBD2; cdr3_length: 16; clone_size: once; j_call: TRBJ2-5
cdr3_aa: CASSGDYDQPQHF; cdr3_nt: TGTGCCAGCAGCGGGGACTATGATCAGCCCCAGCATTTT; v_call: TRBV7-9; d_call: .; cdr3_length: 13; clone_size: .; j_call: TRBJ1-5
cdr3_aa: CASSFSPPTSGGAPTDTQYF; cdr3_nt: TGTGCCAGCAGTTTTTCTCCCCCGACTAGCGGGGGGGCACCGACAGATACGCAGTATTTT; v_call: TRBV6-2/TRBV6-3; d_call: TRBD2; cdr3_length: 20; clone_size: .; j_call: TRBJ2-3
cdr3_aa: CATSRDRQGNNSPLHF; cdr3_nt: TGTGCCACCAGCAGAGATCGCCAGGGTAATAATTCACCCCTCCACTTT; v_call: TRBV15; d_call: .; cdr3_length: 16; clone_size: .; j_call: TRBJ1-6
cdr3_aa: CASGRQGRSPLHF; cdr3_nt: TGTGCCAGCGGTAGACAGGGCAGGTCACCCCTCCACTTT; v_call: TRBV7-2; d_call: TRBD1; cdr3_length: 13; clone_size: .; j_call: TRBJ1-6
cdr3_aa: CASSFSGGAGDTQYF; cdr3_nt: TGTGCCAGCAGCTTTAGTGGGGGGGCGGGAGATACGCAGTATTTT; v_call: TRBV7-2; d_call: .; cdr3_length: 15; clone_size: once; j_call: TRBJ2-3
cdr3_aa: CASSLVGEHNEQFF; cdr3_nt: TGTGCCAGCAGCTTAGTTGGGGAGCACAATGAGCAGTTCTTC; v_call: TRBV7-9; d_call: .; cdr3_length: 14; clone_size: .; j_call: TRBJ2-1
cdr3_aa: CASSPRTGGSNQPQHF; cdr3_nt: TGTGCCAGCAGTCCAAGGACAGGGGGGAGCAATCAGCCCCAGCATTTT; v_call: TRBV27; d_call: TRBD1; cdr3_length: 16; clone_size: .; j_call: TRBJ1-5
cdr3_aa: CASSLGRTGVETQYF; cdr3_nt: TGTGCCAGCAGCTTAGGGAGGACAGGGGTGGAGACCCAGTACTTC; v_call: TRBV11-2; d_call: TRBD1; cdr3_length: 15; clone_size: .; j_call: TRBJ2-5
cdr3_aa: CASSFSGGKYTEAFF; cdr3_nt: TGTGCCAGCAGTTTTTCAGGGGGGAAATACACTGAAGCTTTCTTT; v_call: TRBV28; d_call: TRBD1; cdr3_length: 15; clone_size: few; j_call: TRBJ1-1
cdr3_aa: CASSPVPGQEPYGYTF; cdr3_nt: TGTGCCAGCTCACCTGTCCCGGGACAGGAGCCCTATGGCTACACCTTC; v_call: TRBV18; d_call: TRBD1; cdr3_length: 16; clone_size: .; j_call: TRBJ1-2
cdr3_aa: CSASLGLAGGPWFF; cdr3_nt: TGCAGTGCTAGTTTAGGACTAGCGGGGGGGCCGTGGTTCTTC; v_call: TRBV20-1; d_call: TRBD2; cdr3_length: 14; clone_size: .; j_call: TRBJ2-1
cdr3_aa: CASSTPRTGGSYGYTF; cdr3_nt: TGTGCCAGCAGTACACCTCGGACAGGGGGCAGCTATGGCTACACCTTC; v_call: TRBV28; d_call: TRBD1; cdr3_length: 16; clone_size: many; j_call: TRBJ1-2
cdr3_aa: CASSELGTAQETQYF; cdr3_nt: TGTGCCAGCAGTGAATTGGGGACAGCCCAAGAGACCCAGTACTTC; v_call: TRBV6-1; d_call: TRBD1; cdr3_length: 15; clone_size: .; j_call: TRBJ2-5
cdr3_aa: CASSLKGVGYGYTF; cdr3_nt: TGTGCCAGCAGCTTAAAGGGGGTCGGGTATGGCTACACCTTC; v_call: TRBV7-2; d_call: .; cdr3_length: 14; clone_size: .; j_call: TRBJ1-2
cdr3_aa: CASGRDSRTDTQYF; cdr3_nt: TGTGCCAGCGGCCGGGACTCCCGCACAGATACGCAGTATTTT; v_call: TRBV6-5; d_call: .; cdr3_length: 14; clone_size: .; j_call: TRBJ2-3
cdr3_aa: CASSLGTAEAFF; cdr3_nt: TGTGCCAGCAGCTTAGGAACAGCTGAAGCTTTCTTT; v_call: TRBV11-2; d_call: .; cdr3_length: 12; clone_size: once; j_call: TRBJ1-1
cdr3_aa: CASSVGGEPWEQYF; cdr3_nt: TGTGCCAGCAGCGTAGGGGGGGAGCCCTGGGAGCAGTACTTC; v_call: TRBV9; d_call: .; cdr3_length: 14; clone_size: .; j_call: TRBJ2-7
cdr3_aa: CATSDPGTGGDQPQHF; cdr3_nt: TGTGCCACCAGTGATCCCGGGACAGGGGGCGATCAGCCCCAGCATTTT; v_call: TRBV24-1; d_call: TRBD1; cdr3_length: 16; clone_size: once; j_call: TRBJ1-5
cdr3_aa: CASEGGLNTEAFF; cdr3_nt: TGTGCCAGCGAGGGAGGGTTGAACACTGAAGCTTTCTTT; v_call: TRBV2; d_call: .; cdr3_length: 13; clone_size: .; j_call: TRBJ1-1
cdr3_aa: CASGWTGLNTGELFF; cdr3_nt: TGTGCTAGTGGTTGGACAGGTTTGAACACCGGGGAGCTGTTTTTT; v_call: TRBV12-5; d_call: TRBD1; cdr3_length: 15; clone_size: .; j_call: TRBJ2-2
cdr3_aa: CASSAGQGFYNEQFF; cdr3_nt: TGTGCCAGCAGCGCAGGGCAGGGGTTCTACAATGAGCAGTTCTTC; v_call: TRBV5-5; d_call: .; cdr3_length: 15; clone_size: few; j_call: TRBJ2-1